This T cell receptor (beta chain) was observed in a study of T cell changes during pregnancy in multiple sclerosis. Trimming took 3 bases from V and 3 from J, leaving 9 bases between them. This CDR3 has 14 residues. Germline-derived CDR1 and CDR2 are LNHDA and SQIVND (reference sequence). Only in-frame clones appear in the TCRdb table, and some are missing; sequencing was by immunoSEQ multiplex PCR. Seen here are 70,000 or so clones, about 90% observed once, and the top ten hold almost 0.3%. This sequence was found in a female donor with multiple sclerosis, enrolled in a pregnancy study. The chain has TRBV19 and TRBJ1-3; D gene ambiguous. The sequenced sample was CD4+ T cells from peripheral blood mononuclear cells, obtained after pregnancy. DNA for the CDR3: TGTGCCAGTAGTATTGGAGGGTATGGAAACACCATATATTTT. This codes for CASSIGGYGNTIYF.